The clone carrying this T cell receptor beta chain was observed at least ten times. Each CDR3 protein gets one entry after TCRdb re-called the 5' RACE reads with MiXCR. Of about 36,000 distinct CDR3 sequences in the sample, 4% to 6% were seen once. This entry is derived from a study of spatial heterogeneity in lung cancer. As to time point: sample taken at primary tumor resection. Unsorted whole RNA samples from tumor, nontumor lung or frozen PBMC were sequenced. Trimming pared 5 bases from V and 0 bases from J, leaving 14 bases between. CDR1 SQVTM and CDR2 ANQGSEA come from the germline V gene. The CDR3 has 15 residues.

The receptor comes from a female donor with early-stage non-small cell lung cancer. The source material was PBMCs, sampled at surgery. The chain carries TRBV29-1 and TRBJ2-1, with D perhaps TRBD1 (6 bases). Written as DNA, the CDR3 is TGCAGCGTTACAGGGTCGTATCTCTCCTACAATGAGCAGTTCTTC. Translated: CSVTGSYLSYNEQFF.